The clone carrying this T cell receptor beta chain has more than one count but fewer than ten. Its target is unknown. The data originate from a study of CD8+ T cells in alopecia areata. Study information: Those patients who were treated received oral tofacitinib, which was given at 5 to 10 mg twice daily for moderate-to-severe alopecia areata. Overall study findings and caveats: Lesional scalp, especially alopecia totalis/universalis, showed higher clonality than normal scalp. Patients showed less clear TCR sequence sharing than mice, possibly partly because of HLA diversity.

Once RNA had been extracted, it was reverse transcribed into cDNA to act as the sequencing template. This table comes from immunoSEQ multiplex PCR, and its TCRdb copy is limited to in-frame clones, with some not included. The data contain 150,000 or so clones, 67% of them singletons. V dropped 3 bases and J dropped 4 bases, with 9 bases sitting between them. CDR3 length: 13 residues. CDR1 is MGHDK, CDR2 SYGVNS, per germline. From alopecia areata patients, lesional scalp punch biopsies and peripheral blood were collected. The sample in question was CD8+ T cells sorted from blood, obtained at week 0. The clonotype originates from a human donor with alopecia areata. V usage is TRBV25-1 and J usage is TRBJ2-5; D is uncertain. The CDR3 reads CASSELRIETQYF. Written as DNA, the CDR3 is TGTGCCAGCAGTGAGTTGCGTATAGAGACCCAGTACTTC.